These 31 T cell receptor beta chains were all obtained from the same sample, sequenced in a study of breast tumors, draining lymph nodes, adjacent tissues. TCRdb redid the calling of the multiplex PCR reads with MiXCR, one entry per CDR3 protein. The sample includes roughly 20,000 distinct CDR3 sequences, around 41% of them seen just once. The sample comprised breast tumor tissue. The source of these receptors is a female donor with breast cancer. Some clones in this sample may be carry-over from other donors' samples.

This clonotype was seen ten or more times. The chain recombines TRBV3-1 with TRBJ2-3, with a possible D match to TRBD2 (7 bases). The V and J ends lost 3 bases and 1 base respectively, with 11 bases between them. Germline values: CDR1 LGHDT, CDR2 YNNKEL (reference sequence). The CDR3 loop spans 15 amino acids. CDR3 sequence: CASSQGGGRTDTQYF. The CDR3 DNA reads TGTGCCAGCAGCCAGGGCGGGGGCCGCACAGATACGCAGTATTTT.

This clonotype is medium-sized in the sample. This chain uses TRBV30 with TRBJ2-7; 7 bases are shared with TRBD2. Germline V gene data show CDR1 as GTSNPN and CDR2 as SVGIG (reference sequence). This CDR3 contains 13 residues. Unmatched junction bases numbered 5, after V lost 2 bases and J lost 4 bases. CDR3 nucleotides: TGTGCCTGGAGTAGCGGGACTTCTTACGAGCAGTACTTC. As protein: CAWSSGTSYEQYF. The entire variable domain, with the rest obtained from reference TRBV30 and TRBJ2-7, is as follows: SQTIHQWPATLVQPVGSPLSLECTVEGTSNPNLYWYRQAAGRGLQLLFYSVGIGQISSEVPQNLSASRPQDRQFILSSKKLLLSDSGFYLCAWSSGTSYEQYFGPGTRLTVT.

Sample share makes this clonotype medium-sized. V is TRBV5-1 and J is TRBJ2-7; D uncertain. The CDR3 sequence is 13 residues long. V dropped 4 bases and J dropped 3 bases, with 11 bases sitting between them. Germline loops: CDR1 SGHRS, CDR2 YFSETQ. The CDR3 bases are TGCGCCAGCAGCGTGGACGGTCGCTACGAGCAGTACTTC. Residues: CASSVDGRYEQYF. Full variable domain (rest looked up from reference TRBV5-1 and TRBJ2-7): KAGVTQTPRYLIKTRGQQVTLSCSPISGHRSVSWYQQTPGQGLQFLFEYFSETQRNKGNFPGRFSGRQFSNSRSEMNVSTLELGDSALYLCASSVDGRYEQYFGPGTRLTVT.

This clonotype was counted a single time. The rearrangement joins TRBV7-9 to TRBJ1-2; D gene unclear. Germline CDR1 is SEHNR and CDR2 is FQNEAQ (reference sequence). Trimming shortened V by 5 bases and J by 8 bases, and 21 bases separated the two germline ends. The CDR3 has 15 residues. Here the CDR3 DNA reads TGTGCCAGCAGCCGCAGTTTCAGCTGTATACAAGGCTACACCTTC. Protein: CASSRSFSCIQGYTF.

This clonotype came up many times. The chain has TRBV30 and TRBJ2-1; D might be TRBD1 (6 bases). CDR3 size: 12 residues. Germline CDR1 is GTSNPN and CDR2 is SVGIG (reference sequence). Trimming took 3 bases from V and 10 from J, leaving 13 bases between them. The CDR3 region has the DNA TGTGCCTGGAGCCTACAGGGCGGGGAGCAGTTCTTC. This gives the protein CAWSLQGGEQFF.

This clonotype was recorded many times. V usage is TRBV20-1 and J usage is TRBJ2-1; a weak D match, TRBD1 (5 bases). The germline V and J ends were trimmed by 0 bases and 7 bases, with 10 bases remaining between them. Germline V gene sequence: CDR1 DFQATT, CDR2 SNEGSKA (reference sequence). The CDR3 has 13 amino acids. The CDR3, as DNA: TGCAGTGCTAGAGATCCCTCAGGGAATGAGCAGTTCTTC. This encodes CSARDPSGNEQFF.

The rearrangement joins TRBV12-3 or TRBV12-4 to TRBJ1-2; the D gene is possibly TRBD1 (6 bases). V was pared by 1 base and J by 4 bases, with 13 bases between. The CDR3 is 15 residues long. DNA for the CDR3: TGTGCCAGCAGTTTAGTGCCGGGACACCGCTATGGCTACACCTTC. As protein: CASSLVPGHRYGYTF.

This clonotype has just one count. The J gene is TRBJ2-3, the V gene TRBV25-1, with a weak D call TRBD2 (5 bases). The germline V gene encodes CDR1 MGHDK and CDR2 SYGVNS. V was cut by 4 bases and J by 5 bases, with 19 bases left in between. The CDR3 length is 16 residues. This CDR3 reads CASSALLVPGLDTQYF. The DNA of the CDR3 is TGTGCCAGCAGTGCATTACTAGTTCCCGGCCTAGATACGCAGTATTTT.

V is TRBV6-4 and J is TRBJ1-5; tentative D call: TRBD1 (5 bases). V was cut by 0 bases and J by 9 bases, with 12 bases left in between. The CDR3 totals 14 residues. The germline V gene has CDR1 MRHNA and CDR2 SNTAGT. CDR3 bases: TGTGCCAGCAGTGACTCGTCAGGGTCGGTGCCCCAGCATTTT. It translates to CASSDSSGSVPQHF.

The gene calls are TRBV20-1 and TRBJ2-3; tentatively, D is TRBD2 (5 bases). Deletions cut 5 bases from V and 1 base from J, with 13 bases between. CDR1 DFQATT and CDR2 SNEGSKA come from the germline V gene (reference sequence). The CDR3 extends over 14 amino acids. This CDR3 is CSAESTRGTDTQYF. As DNA, the CDR3 is TGCAGTGCTGAATCTACTAGGGGCACAGATACGCAGTATTTT.

This clonotype was found many times. The rearrangement links TRBV20-1 to TRBJ1-5; D gene ambiguous. The V gene's germline CDR1 is DFQATT and CDR2 SNEGSKA (reference sequence). The CDR3 is 13 amino acids. The CDR3: CRPEVLGNQPQHF. The CDR3 DNA is TGCAGGCCGGAGGTTTTGGGCAATCAGCCCCAGCATTTT.

As for this clonotype: With a much larger clone just one base away, this may be a read error. The CDR3 DNA is TGCAGCGTTGAAGGAGCGAGATCACCTGGAAACACCACATATTTT. It yields the protein CSVEGARSPGNTTYF. The chain links TRBV29-1 to TRBJ1-3; no clear D. There are 15 residues in the CDR3. Per germline, CDR1 SQVTM and CDR2 ANQGSEA. Full variable domain (missing parts from reference TRBV29-1 and TRBJ1-3): SAVISQKPSRDICQRGTSLTIQCQVDSQVTMMFWYRQQPGQSLTLIATANQGSEATYESGFVIDKFPISRPNLTFSTLTVSNMSPEDSSIYLCSVEGARSPGNTTYFGEGSWLTVV.

The genes are TRBV2 and TRBJ2-2; D perhaps matches TRBD2 (5 bases). The CDR3 is 14 residues long. V lost 7 bases and J lost 0, with 9 bases in between. Germline CDR1 and CDR2: SNHLY and FYNNEI. CDR3 nucleotide sequence: TGTGCCAGCACAGTACTAGCGAACACCGGGGAGCTGTTTTTT. Protein product: CASTVLANTGELFF.

This clonotype was counted only a few times. The junction departs from the called germline gene at one end, perhaps through a read error. The genes are TRBV7-7 and TRBJ2-5; 12 nucleotides line up with TRBD1. Germline CDR1 SSHAT, CDR2 FNYEAQ (reference sequence). This CDR3 has 15 residues. The CDR3 sequence is CASSPGTGGGKTQYF. The CDR3 DNA reads as TGTGCTAGCAGCCCCGGGACAGGGGGCGGAAAGACCCAGTACTTC.

This chain connects TRBV6-5 to TRBJ1-4; 7 bases line up with TRBD1. The germline CDR1 and CDR2 sequences are MNHEY and SVGAGI. The CDR3 loop spans 13 amino acids. The junction had 4 bases not matched to a gene; V was cut back by 6 bases and J by 6 bases. The CDR3 bases are TGTGCCAGCAGAGGAGGGGGCTATGAAAAACTGTTTTTT. It specifies CASRGGGYEKLFF.

This rearrangement joins TRBV4-1 to TRBJ1-6, with 7 bases lining up with TRBD1. Germline trimming cut 1 base from V and 6 bases from J; bases unmatched to any gene: 6. The CDR3 covers 16 residues. Germline loops: CDR1 MGHRA, CDR2 YSYEKL. CDR3 in DNA: TGCGCCAGCAGCCAAGCAACAGGGGCAAGTAATTCACCCCTCCACTTT. Translation: CASSQATGASNSPLHF.

This chain connects TRBV10-3 to TRBJ1-4; TRBD1 matches 8 bases. The V and J ends lost 6 bases and 0 bases, in that order; junction bases with no gene match: 3. Germline V lookup: CDR1 ENHRY, CDR2 SYGVKD. The CDR3 extends over 15 amino acids. This CDR3 is CAIRDRDATNEKLFF. The CDR3 bases are TGTGCCATCAGGGACAGGGACGCAACTAATGAAAAACTGTTTTTT.

This clonotype is categorized as medium-sized (0.01 to 0.1%). The V and J genes are TRBV7-3 and TRBJ1-6; perhaps TRBD1 as D (6 bases). Germline-derived CDR1 and CDR2 are SGHTA and FQGTGA. The ends were cut back, 7 bases at V and 7 bases at J, with 14 bases in the middle. The CDR3 runs 14 residues. The CDR3, as DNA: TGTGCCAGCAAATCAGGGGCACGGAATTCACCCCTCCACTTT. It encodes CASKSGARNSPLHF.

The sample holds many counts of this clonotype. The chain carries TRBV29-1 and TRBJ2-2; 8 bases match TRBD2. Unmatched junction bases numbered 15, after V lost 5 bases and J lost 13 bases. The CDR3 covers 14 residues. Germline CDR1 reads SQVTM; CDR2 reads ANQGSEA. The DNA for the CDR3 is TGCAGCGTTTCTCCGGGACTAGGAACCGCGGGGCTGTTTTTT. Translated: CSVSPGLGTAGLFF.

The chain combines TRBV20-1 with TRBJ1-1; 7 positions agree with TRBD1. V gave up 7 bases and J gave up 3 bases; unmatched junction bases: 11. The CDR3 is 14 amino acids. The germline V gene encodes CDR1 DFQATT and CDR2 SNEGSKA (reference sequence). The CDR3 region has the DNA TGCAGTGTCCAAGGAGGGGGGACAGACACTGAAGCTTTCTTT. Translation: CSVQGGGTDTEAFF.

This CDR3 is CASDRGPKGVNSPLHF. The CDR3 coding sequence is TGTGCTTCTGACAGGGGCCCGAAAGGTGTAAATTCACCCCTCCACTTT. The gene calls are TRBV12-5 and TRBJ1-6; 8 positions match TRBD1. The germline V gene encodes CDR1 LGHNT and CDR2 FRNRAP. After removal of 11 bases from V and 7 bases from J, the junction contained 16 bases not matched to a gene. This CDR3 contains 16 residues.

The rearrangement joins TRBV19 to TRBJ1-2; D remains ambiguous. Germline V lookup: CDR1 LNHDA, CDR2 SQIVND (reference sequence). Trimming pared 5 bases from V and 3 bases from J, leaving 10 bases between. The CDR3 contains 13 residues. The CDR3 is CASSLRAHYGYTF. As DNA, the CDR3 is TGTGCCAGTAGTCTGCGCGCCCACTATGGCTACACCTTC.

The chain links TRBV2 to TRBJ1-2; 9 nucleotides match TRBD1. Looked up from germline, CDR1 is SNHLY and CDR2 is FYNNEI. The CDR3 contains 15 residues. V shed 8 bases, J shed 5 bases, and the junction held 12 bases outside the gene matches. The CDR3 nucleotides are TGTGCCAGCCTTCCGGGACAGGGAGTTTTGTATGGCTACACCTTC. Translation gives CASLPGQGVLYGYTF.

V and J are TRBV7-2 and TRBJ1-1, with a tentative D call TRBD1 (6 bases). Germline CDR1 is SGHTA and CDR2 is FQGNSA. The germline V and J ends were trimmed by 0 bases and 5 bases, with 13 bases remaining between them. The CDR3 has 15 residues. This CDR3 is CASSLAAGARTEAFF. In nucleotides, the CDR3 is TGTGCCAGCAGCTTAGCGGCGGGGGCGAGAACTGAAGCTTTCTTT.

V and J are TRBV29-1 and TRBJ2-3; D might be TRBD2 (5 bases). Germline CDR1 is SQVTM and CDR2 is ANQGSEA. V was clipped by 7 bases and J by 2 bases, with 10 bases between them. The CDR3 runs 12 residues. The CDR3 DNA reads TGCAGCGCTGGGGAGCCCACAGATACGCAGTATTTT. Its translation: CSAGEPTDTQYF.

By sample share, this clonotype is medium-sized (0.01 to 0.1%). The gene calls are TRBV5-1 and TRBJ2-7; TRBD1 is a possible D gene (6 bases). Germline CDR1 SGHRS, CDR2 YFSETQ. This CDR3 is built from 15 residues. The V gene lost 4 bases and the J gene lost 2 bases, with 16 bases spanning the gap. The CDR3 loop is CASSARTAAAYEQYF. CDR3 sequence (DNA): TGCGCCAGCAGCGCCCGGACAGCGGCGGCCTACGAGCAGTACTTC. The complete variable domain, with remaining parts taken from reference TRBV5-1 and TRBJ2-7, reads KAGVTQTPRYLIKTRGQQVTLSCSPISGHRSVSWYQQTPGQGLQFLFEYFSETQRNKGNFPGRFSGRQFSNSRSEMNVSTLELGDSALYLCASSARTAAAYEQYFGPGTRLTVT.

V gene TRBV4-1 combines with J gene TRBJ1-1; D is ambiguous. Between the trimmed V and J ends, which lost 0 bases and 12 bases, there was a span of 14 bases. The germline V gene has CDR1 MGHRA and CDR2 YSYEKL. There are 13 residues in the CDR3. DNA of the CDR3: TGCGCCAGCAGCCAAGACGTCGGTTTGTTATCTTTCTTT. Protein: CASSQDVGLLSFF.

By its share, this clonotype is large (0.1 to 1%). This chain uses TRBV7-9 with TRBJ2-3; 14 nucleotides match TRBD2. Germline CDR1 reads SEHNR; CDR2 reads FQNEAQ (reference sequence). V shed 5 bases and J 4 bases; nucleotides not matched to a gene: 5. The CDR3 extends over 16 amino acids. CDR3 DNA: TGTGCCAGCAGCACGGGACTAGCGGGAGTGGCAGATACGCAGTATTTT. Protein: CASSTGLAGVADTQYF.

At least ten counts were recorded for this clonotype. V gene TRBV4-2 combines with J gene TRBJ2-1; tentatively, D is TRBD2 (6 bases). CDR3 length: 15 amino acids. CDR1 and CDR2 (germline): LGHNA, YNFKEQ. V dropped 3 bases and J dropped 8 bases, with 17 bases sitting between them. CDR3 bases: TGTGCCAGCAGCCAGTCTAGCGACCCTCCCGATGAGCAGTTCTTC. Its protein is CASSQSSDPPDEQFF.

This clonotype was counted a few times. The chain carries TRBV7-2 and TRBJ1-1; no clear D. CDR3 length equals 14 residues. V was clipped by 4 bases and J by 4 bases, with 13 bases between them. Germline-derived CDR1 and CDR2 are SGHTA and FQGNSA. The CDR3 loop is CASSSTGVVTEAFF. The DNA of the CDR3 is TGTGCCAGCAGCTCCACCGGGGTGGTCACTGAAGCTTTCTTT.

V and J are TRBV3-1 and TRBJ2-1; 7 positions match TRBD2. CDR3 size: 16 residues. Germline CDR1 LGHDT, CDR2 YNNKEL (reference sequence). The trim removed 1 base at V and 0 bases at J, leaving 3 bases unmatched. CDR3 in amino acids: CASSQVRGDSYNEQFF. CDR3 DNA: TGTGCCAGCAGCCAAGTTCGGGGGGACTCCTACAATGAGCAGTTCTTC.